These T cell receptor beta chains were read from a single sample in a study of shared clonotypes between healthy human individuals. Method: immunoSEQ multiplex PCR; TCRdb's copy keeps in-frame clones and lacks some. The top ten hold around 10% of the sample, which has some 240,000 clones, 50% to 75% seen once. Material: memory CD4+ T cells sorted from blood. The receptors derive from a young man in good health. Each CDR3 is given with its conserved first and last residue. A D gene is named only where the DNA matches it firmly. Only some rows state a clone size, as once, few, many or a class for expanded clones.

abundance: few; v_gene: TRBV5-1; d_gene: TRBD2; j_gene: TRBJ2-3; CDR3nt: TGCGCCAGCAGCCCTGTAGCGGGAGCTGGGGATACGCAGTATTTT; CDR3aa: CASSPVAGAGDTQYF
abundance: -; v_gene: TRBV7-2; d_gene: -; j_gene: TRBJ2-1; CDR3nt: TGTGCCAGCAGCTTATCAGCCTTCTACAATGAGCAGTTCTTC; CDR3aa: CASSLSAFYNEQFF
abundance: -; v_gene: TRBV7-3; d_gene: -; j_gene: TRBJ2-7; CDR3nt: TGTGCCAGCAGCTCTCGCCCCGGCGGCGAGCAGTACTTC; CDR3aa: CASSSRPGGEQYF
abundance: -; v_gene: TRBV5-1; d_gene: -; j_gene: TRBJ1-5; CDR3nt: TGCGCCAGCAGCTTGGCGGTGGGCAATCAGCCCCAGCATTTT; CDR3aa: CASSLAVGNQPQHF
abundance: -; v_gene: TRBV6-1; d_gene: -; j_gene: TRBJ2-7; CDR3nt: TGTGCCAGCTTCCCATCCCACGAGCAGTACTTC; CDR3aa: CASFPSHEQYF
abundance: -; v_gene: TRBV11-2; d_gene: -; j_gene: TRBJ2-1; CDR3nt: TGTGCCAGCAGCTTAACTAGCGCCCTAGGGGGGAATGAGCAGTTCTTC; CDR3aa: CASSLTSALGGNEQFF
abundance: few; v_gene: TRBV7-9; d_gene: -; j_gene: TRBJ2-7; CDR3nt: TGTGCCAGCAGCTTAGGGGCAGGGTGGAAGAACGAGCAGTACTTC; CDR3aa: CASSLGAGWKNEQYF
abundance: -; v_gene: TRBV11-2; d_gene: -; j_gene: TRBJ2-1; CDR3nt: TGTGCCAGCAGCCACGCACTACCCGTTAGGAATGAGCAGTTCTTC; CDR3aa: CASSHALPVRNEQFF
abundance: -; v_gene: TRBV7-9; d_gene: TRBD1; j_gene: TRBJ2-7; CDR3nt: TGTGCCAGCAGCTCAACCGGGACAGGGGACTACGAGCAGTACTTC; CDR3aa: CASSSTGTGDYEQYF
abundance: -; v_gene: TRBV7-2; d_gene: -; j_gene: TRBJ2-2; CDR3nt: TGTGCCAGCAGCCTCTCCAGCGGCGGGGACACCGGGGAGCTGTTTTTT; CDR3aa: CASSLSSGGDTGELFF
abundance: -; v_gene: TRBV27; d_gene: -; j_gene: TRBJ2-1; CDR3nt: TGTGCCAGCGGCTATCTCCGGGAAAGGCAGTTCTTC; CDR3aa: CASGYLRERQFF
abundance: -; v_gene: TRBV11-2; d_gene: TRBD1; j_gene: TRBJ1-3; CDR3nt: TGTGCCAGCAGCTTAGGACAGGGGGCTGGAAACACCATATATTTT; CDR3aa: CASSLGQGAGNTIYF
abundance: -; v_gene: TRBV5-1; d_gene: -; j_gene: TRBJ2-5; CDR3nt: TGCGCCAGCAGCTGGCGGGATTTTGAGGGGGAGACCCAGTACTTC; CDR3aa: CASSWRDFEGETQYF
abundance: -; v_gene: TRBV5-1; d_gene: TRBD2; j_gene: TRBJ2-5; CDR3nt: TGCGCCAGCAGCCCGCAGGTGCGGGGGGCGGGGGAGACCCAGTACTTC; CDR3aa: CASSPQVRGAGETQYF
abundance: once; v_gene: TRBV28; d_gene: -; j_gene: TRBJ1-2; CDR3nt: TGTGCCAGCAGTTTAAGTCGAGGGACCGTCTACACCTTC; CDR3aa: CASSLSRGTVYTF
abundance: -; v_gene: TRBV6-5; d_gene: TRBD2; j_gene: TRBJ2-1; CDR3nt: TGTGCCAGCAGTTACCAGACTAGCGGGGACTACAATGAGCAGTTCTTC; CDR3aa: CASSYQTSGDYNEQFF
abundance: -; v_gene: TRBV2; d_gene: -; j_gene: TRBJ2-5; CDR3nt: TGTGCCAGCAGTGAATTTGAATCTGACCAAGAGACCCAGTACTTC; CDR3aa: CASSEFESDQETQYF
abundance: -; v_gene: TRBV28; d_gene: TRBD1; j_gene: TRBJ1-1; CDR3nt: TGTGCCAGCAGCACAAACAGGGGGCGTTATGCTTTCTTT; CDR3aa: CASSTNRGRYAFF
abundance: few; v_gene: TRBV6-6; d_gene: -; j_gene: TRBJ2-5; CDR3nt: TGTGCCAGCAGTTACGGCCAAGAGACCCAGTACTTC; CDR3aa: CASSYGQETQYF
abundance: -; v_gene: TRBV28; d_gene: TRBD2; j_gene: TRBJ2-3; CDR3nt: TGTGCCAGCAGTTTTTCACTAGCGGGGGTCACAGATACGCAGTATTTT; CDR3aa: CASSFSLAGVTDTQYF
abundance: once; v_gene: TRBV4-1; d_gene: TRBD1; j_gene: TRBJ1-4; CDR3nt: TGCGCCAGCACCGGGACAGCGAACGATGAAAAACTGTTTTTT; CDR3aa: CASTGTANDEKLFF
abundance: -; v_gene: TRBV9; d_gene: -; j_gene: TRBJ2-5; CDR3nt: TGTGCCAGCAGCGTAGGAACAGGCTTGTGGGAGACCCAGTACTTC; CDR3aa: CASSVGTGLWETQYF
abundance: -; v_gene: TRBV5-1; d_gene: -; j_gene: TRBJ2-3; CDR3nt: TGCGCCAGCAGCCTGTTCCAGGGGGAGGCAGATACGCAGTATTTT; CDR3aa: CASSLFQGEADTQYF
abundance: few; v_gene: TRBV7-2; d_gene: -; j_gene: TRBJ1-1; CDR3nt: TGTGCCAGCAGCCAAATCATGTCGGGTGTCCACGTTGAAGCTTTCTTT; CDR3aa: CASSQIMSGVHVEAFF
abundance: few; v_gene: TRBV11-2; d_gene: TRBD1; j_gene: TRBJ2-1; CDR3nt: TGTGCCAGCAGCGAGACAGGGGGCGCTTTCAGGCAGTTCTTC; CDR3aa: CASSETGGAFRQFF
abundance: -; v_gene: TRBV29-1; d_gene: -; j_gene: TRBJ2-7; CDR3nt: TGCAGCGTTGGGGTGCGTGCTGGCGAGCAGTACTTC; CDR3aa: CSVGVRAGEQYF
abundance: -; v_gene: TRBV25-1; d_gene: -; j_gene: TRBJ2-1; CDR3nt: TGTGCCAGCAGGGGCTCCCTAGTGAATGGTGAGCAGTTCTTC; CDR3aa: CASRGSLVNGEQFF
abundance: -; v_gene: TRBV5-4; d_gene: -; j_gene: TRBJ2-7; CDR3nt: TGTGCCAGCAGCTTGGGTGTGGACAGACAAGGCGACGAGCAGTACTTC; CDR3aa: CASSLGVDRQGDEQYF
abundance: -; v_gene: TRBV7-9; d_gene: -; j_gene: TRBJ2-5; CDR3nt: TGTGCCAGCAGCTTAGGATACAGGGCGGAGACCCAGTACTTC; CDR3aa: CASSLGYRAETQYF
abundance: -; v_gene: TRBV25-1; d_gene: TRBD2; j_gene: TRBJ2-1; CDR3nt: TGTGCCAGCAGTAGGATAGCGGGAGTTAATGAGCAGTTCTTC; CDR3aa: CASSRIAGVNEQFF
abundance: few; v_gene: TRBV30; d_gene: TRBD1; j_gene: TRBJ1-5; CDR3nt: TGTGCCTGGAGTGTGTGGACAGGTCCTAATCAGCCCCAGCATTTT; CDR3aa: CAWSVWTGPNQPQHF
abundance: -; v_gene: TRBV18; d_gene: -; j_gene: TRBJ2-7; CDR3nt: TGTGCCAGCTCATTTTCCGGGACGGACTACGAGCAGTACTTC; CDR3aa: CASSFSGTDYEQYF
abundance: -; v_gene: TRBV9; d_gene: -; j_gene: TRBJ2-1; CDR3nt: TGTGCCAGCAGCGTAGGGGGGTACTACAATGAGCAGTTCTTC; CDR3aa: CASSVGGYYNEQFF
abundance: once; v_gene: TRBV10-2; d_gene: -; j_gene: TRBJ2-5; CDR3nt: TGCGCCAGCAGTTCCGGGCCCCCCAGGGGCCAGTACTTC; CDR3aa: CASSSGPPRGQYF